This T cell receptor (beta chain) came from a study of blood T cells in healthy people across ages. Study-level findings and limits: Those diversity estimates obtained from one million T cells were thought to be underestimates. Measured against age, TCR beta diversity per million T cells decreased in a roughly linear manner.

Looked up from germline, CDR1 is SGDLS and CDR2 is YYNGEE. The trim removed 3 bases at V and 5 bases at J, leaving 9 bases unmatched. The CDR3 extends over 15 amino acids. A second roughly 7 to 12 cycle PCR used barcoded and J-beta primers. Each TCR beta cDNA got a 12-nucleotide random molecular identifier. TCRdb called the 5' RACE reads again in MiXCR, with one record for every CDR3 protein. Of roughly 1.5 million distinct CDR3 sequences listed, approximately 39% were seen once; the top ten hold around 4%. This clonotype was picked up a small number of times. Antigen: not known. V is TRBV9 and J is TRBJ2-3, with 7 positions matching TRBD1. The TCR was taken from a young woman in good health. Sequencing was performed on blood. The CDR3 reads CASSEGGEGLDTQYF. CDR3 sequence (DNA): TGTGCCAGCAGCGAAGGGGGCGAGGGTTTAGATACGCAGTATTTT.